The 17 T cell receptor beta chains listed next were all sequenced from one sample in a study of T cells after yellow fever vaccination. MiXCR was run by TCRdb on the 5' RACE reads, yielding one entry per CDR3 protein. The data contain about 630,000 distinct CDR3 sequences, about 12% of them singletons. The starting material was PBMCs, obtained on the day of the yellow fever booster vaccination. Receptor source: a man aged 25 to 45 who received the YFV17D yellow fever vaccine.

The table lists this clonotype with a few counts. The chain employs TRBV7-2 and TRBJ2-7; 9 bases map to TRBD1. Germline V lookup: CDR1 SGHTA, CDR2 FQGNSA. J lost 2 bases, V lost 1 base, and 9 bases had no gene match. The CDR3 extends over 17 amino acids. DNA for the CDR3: TGTGCCAGCAGCTTAGGACAATCCGGGACAGGGCCCTACGAGCAGTACTTC. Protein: CASSLGQSGTGPYEQYF.

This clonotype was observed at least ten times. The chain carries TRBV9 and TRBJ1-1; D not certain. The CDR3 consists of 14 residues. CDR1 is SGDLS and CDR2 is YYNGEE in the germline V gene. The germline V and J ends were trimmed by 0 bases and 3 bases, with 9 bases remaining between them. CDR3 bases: TGTGCCAGCAGCGTAGGACCAAAGGACACTGAAGCTTTCTTT. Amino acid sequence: CASSVGPKDTEAFF.

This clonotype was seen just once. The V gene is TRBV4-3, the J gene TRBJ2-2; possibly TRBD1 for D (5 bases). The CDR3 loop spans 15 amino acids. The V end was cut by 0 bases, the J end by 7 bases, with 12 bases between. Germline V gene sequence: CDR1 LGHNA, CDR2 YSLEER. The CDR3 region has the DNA TGCGCCAGCAGCCAAGAGGACATAGGTGGCGGGGAGCTGTTTTTT. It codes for CASSQEDIGGGELFF.

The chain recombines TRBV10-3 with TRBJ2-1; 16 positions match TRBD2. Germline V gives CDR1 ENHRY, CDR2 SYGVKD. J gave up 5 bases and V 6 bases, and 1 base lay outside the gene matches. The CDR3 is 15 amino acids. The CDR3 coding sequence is TGTGCCATCAGGGGACTAGCGGGAGGGAACAATGAGCAGTTCTTC. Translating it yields CAIRGLAGGNNEQFF.

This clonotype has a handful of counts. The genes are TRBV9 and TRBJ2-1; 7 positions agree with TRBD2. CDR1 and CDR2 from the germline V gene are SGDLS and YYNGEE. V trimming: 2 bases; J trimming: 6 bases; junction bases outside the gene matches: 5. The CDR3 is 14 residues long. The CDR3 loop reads CASSVAGARNEQFF. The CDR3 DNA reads TGTGCCAGCAGCGTCGCGGGAGCTCGCAATGAGCAGTTCTTC.

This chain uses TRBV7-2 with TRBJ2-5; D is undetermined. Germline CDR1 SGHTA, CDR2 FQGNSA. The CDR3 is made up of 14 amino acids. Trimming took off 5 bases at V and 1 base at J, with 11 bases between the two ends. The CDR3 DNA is TGTGCCAGCAGCCGTCCTCAGTTCCAAGAGACCCAGTACTTC. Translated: CASSRPQFQETQYF. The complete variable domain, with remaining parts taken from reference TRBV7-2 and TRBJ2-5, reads GAGVSQSPSNKVTEKGKDVELRCDPISGHTALYWYRQSLGQGLEFLIYFQGNSAPDKSGLPSDRFSAERTGGSVSTLTIQRTQQEDSAVYLCASSRPQFQETQYFGPGTRLLVL.

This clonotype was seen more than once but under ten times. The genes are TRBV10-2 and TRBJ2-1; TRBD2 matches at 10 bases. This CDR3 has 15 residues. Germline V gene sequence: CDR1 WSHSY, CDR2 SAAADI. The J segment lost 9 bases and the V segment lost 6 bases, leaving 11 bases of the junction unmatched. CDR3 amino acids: CASRDIAGGVIEQFF. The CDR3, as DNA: TGCGCCAGCAGAGACATAGCGGGAGGTGTTATTGAGCAGTTCTTC.

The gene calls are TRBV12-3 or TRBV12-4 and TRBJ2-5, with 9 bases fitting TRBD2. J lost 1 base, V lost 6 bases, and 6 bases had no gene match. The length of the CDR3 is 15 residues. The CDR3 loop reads CASRWTSAAQETQYF. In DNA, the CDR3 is TGTGCCAGCAGGTGGACTAGCGCCGCCCAAGAGACCCAGTACTTC.

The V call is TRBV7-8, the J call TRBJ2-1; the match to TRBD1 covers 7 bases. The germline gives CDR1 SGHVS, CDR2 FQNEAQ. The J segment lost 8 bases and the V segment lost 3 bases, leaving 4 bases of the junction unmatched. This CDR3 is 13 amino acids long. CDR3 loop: CASSFQQGYEQFF. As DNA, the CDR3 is TGTGCCAGCAGCTTTCAACAGGGGTATGAGCAGTTCTTC.

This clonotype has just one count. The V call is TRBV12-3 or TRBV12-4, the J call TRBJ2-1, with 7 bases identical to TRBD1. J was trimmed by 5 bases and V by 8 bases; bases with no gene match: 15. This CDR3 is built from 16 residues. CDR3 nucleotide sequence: TGTGCCAGCGGGTCGTGGGACAGTGGGCCCGACAATGAGCAGTTCTTC. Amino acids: CASGSWDSGPDNEQFF.

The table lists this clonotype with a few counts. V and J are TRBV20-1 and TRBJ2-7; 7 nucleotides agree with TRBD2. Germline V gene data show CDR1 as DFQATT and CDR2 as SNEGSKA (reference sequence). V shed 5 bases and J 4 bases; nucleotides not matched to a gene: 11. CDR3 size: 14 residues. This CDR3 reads CSAPPPGLPYEQYF. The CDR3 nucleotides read TGCAGTGCTCCGCCGCCGGGACTACCATACGAGCAGTACTTC.

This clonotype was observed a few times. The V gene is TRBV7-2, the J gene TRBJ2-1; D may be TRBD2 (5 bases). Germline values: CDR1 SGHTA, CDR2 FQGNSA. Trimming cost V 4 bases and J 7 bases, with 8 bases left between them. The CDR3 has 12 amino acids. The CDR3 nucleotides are TGTGCCAGCAGCTCGGACTGGAATGAGCAGTTCTTC. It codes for CASSSDWNEQFF.

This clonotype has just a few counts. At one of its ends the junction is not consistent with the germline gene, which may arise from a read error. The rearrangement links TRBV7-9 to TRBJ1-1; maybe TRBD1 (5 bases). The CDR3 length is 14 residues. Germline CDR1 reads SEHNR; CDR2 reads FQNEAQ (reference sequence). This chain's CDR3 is CASSWGRSNAEAFF. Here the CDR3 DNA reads TGTGCCAGCAGCTGGGGGAGGTCGAACGCTGAAGCTTTCTTT.

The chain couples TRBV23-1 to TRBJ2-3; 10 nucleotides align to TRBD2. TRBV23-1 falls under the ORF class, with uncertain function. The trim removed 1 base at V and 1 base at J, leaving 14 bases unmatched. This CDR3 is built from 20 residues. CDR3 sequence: CASSQCFLAGARPGTDTQYF. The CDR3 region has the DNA TGCGCCAGCAGTCAATGTTTCCTAGCGGGAGCCCGACCCGGCACAGATACGCAGTATTTT.

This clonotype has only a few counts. CDR3 sequence (DNA): TGTGCCAGCAGCGTAGGGGGGATCAGGACCGGGGAGCTGTTTTTT. Protein product: CASSVGGIRTGELFF. The gene calls are TRBV9 and TRBJ2-2; D is possibly TRBD1 or TRBD2 (5 bases each). With 0 bases removed from V and 5 bases from J, the gap between germline ends came to 11 bases. Germline assignment: CDR1 SGDLS and CDR2 YYNGEE. The CDR3 contains 15 residues.

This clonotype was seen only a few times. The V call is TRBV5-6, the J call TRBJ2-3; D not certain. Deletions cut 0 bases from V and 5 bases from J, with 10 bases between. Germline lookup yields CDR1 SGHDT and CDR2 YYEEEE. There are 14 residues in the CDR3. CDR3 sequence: CASSLEAGQDTQYF. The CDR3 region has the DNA TGTGCCAGCAGCTTGGAGGCAGGTCAAGATACGCAGTATTTT.

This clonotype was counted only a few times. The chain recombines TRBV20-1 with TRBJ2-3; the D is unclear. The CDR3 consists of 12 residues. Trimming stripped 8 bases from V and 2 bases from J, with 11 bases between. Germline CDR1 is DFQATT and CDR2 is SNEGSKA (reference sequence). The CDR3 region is CSPQPATDTQYF. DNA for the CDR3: TGCAGTCCACAACCAGCCACAGATACGCAGTATTTT.